These 11 T cell receptor beta chains were sequenced from one sample in a study of blood T cell repertoires in COVID-19. Measured with immunoSEQ multiplex PCR; TCRdb has only the in-frame clones, and not every one. This sample has about 340,000 clones, with around 80% found just once. Sequenced material: peripheral blood. These receptors were obtained from a man under 40 with active or convalescent COVID-19.

J is TRBJ1-1 and V is TRBV27, with 10 bases that match TRBD1. The CDR3 has 15 amino acids. V gave up 6 bases and J gave up 0 bases; unmatched junction bases: 4. Per the germline V gene, CDR1 is MNHEY and CDR2 is SMNVEV (reference sequence). Here the CDR3 DNA reads TGTGCCAGCAGACGGACAGGGGGGATGAACACTGAAGCTTTCTTT. As protein: CASRRTGGMNTEAFF.

The gene calls are TRBV2 and TRBJ2-1; 12 bases match TRBD2. The V and J ends lost 6 bases and 4 bases, in that order; junction bases with no gene match: 4. CDR1 is SNHLY and CDR2 is FYNNEI in the germline V gene. The CDR3 spans 15 residues. The CDR3 spells CASSRTSGTYNEQFF. DNA of the CDR3: TGTGCCAGCAGCCGGACTAGCGGGACATACAATGAGCAGTTCTTC.

This clone appeared a few times. The rearrangement joins TRBV5-6 to TRBJ2-1; 7 nucleotides agree with TRBD2. Looked up from germline, CDR1 is SGHDT and CDR2 is YYEEEE. The CDR3 is 14 residues long. V lost 1 base, J lost 7 bases, and 5 bases stayed unmatched. CDR3 sequence: CASSLRSGKNEQFF. Written as DNA, the CDR3 is TGTGCCAGCAGCTTGAGAAGCGGGAAGAATGAGCAGTTCTTC.

The DNA of the CDR3 is TGCGCCAGCAGCCGCAGGGGGGAAGAGACCCAGTACTTC. It codes for CASSRRGEETQYF. V is TRBV5-1 and J is TRBJ2-5; the D gene is possibly TRBD1 (7 bases). Trimming removed 4 bases at V and 3 bases at J, with 10 bases between. The CDR3 has 13 residues. Germline V gene sequence: CDR1 SGHRS, CDR2 YFSETQ.

The gene calls are TRBV12-3 or TRBV12-4 and TRBJ1-2; TRBD1 is a possible D gene (5 bases). CDR3 size: 13 residues. Trimming pared 6 bases from V and 5 bases from J, leaving 13 bases between. CDR3 bases: TGTGCCAGCAGCACAGACAGCGAGTATGGCTACACCTTC. It codes for CASSTDSEYGYTF.

This chain joins TRBV3-1 (or the pseudogene TRBV3-2) and TRBJ2-2; D unresolved. The CDR3 covers 11 residues. CDR1 and CDR2 from the germline V gene are LGHDT and YNNKEL (reference sequence). With 4 bases removed from V and 7 bases from J, the gap between germline ends came to 4 bases. The CDR3 DNA follows: TGTGCCAGCAGCCTTCTCGGGGAGCTGTTTTTT. Translating gives CASSLLGELFF.

This rearrangement joins TRBV5-1 to TRBJ2-1; 13 bases line up with TRBD2. Per germline, CDR1 SGHRS and CDR2 YFSETQ. CDR3 size: 15 residues. V lost 1 base, J lost 9 bases, and 4 bases stayed unmatched. CDR3 residues: CASSLWTSGSTEQFF. The DNA for the CDR3 is TGCGCCAGCAGCTTGTGGACTAGCGGGAGCACTGAGCAGTTCTTC. The complete variable domain, with remaining parts taken from reference TRBV5-1 and TRBJ2-1, reads KAGVTQTPRYLIKTRGQQVTLSCSPISGHRSVSWYQQTPGQGLQFLFEYFSETQRNKGNFPGRFSGRQFSNSRSEMNVSTLELGDSALYLCASSLWTSGSTEQFFGPGTRLTVL.

The chain is built from TRBV29-1 and TRBJ1-1, with 9 bases identical to TRBD1. V lost 8 bases to trimming and J lost 1 base; unmatched junction nucleotides: 8. Germline V gene data show CDR1 as SQVTM and CDR2 as ANQGSEA. This CDR3 has 14 amino acids. The CDR3 loop reads CSRRQGEGNTEAFF. CDR3 coding DNA: TGCAGCCGCCGACAGGGGGAAGGGAACACTGAAGCTTTCTTT.

This clone was counted a few times. The genes are TRBV4-3 and TRBJ1-3, with TRBD1 matching 7 bases. Trimming removed 0 bases from V and 4 bases from J; junction bases left unmatched: 3. This CDR3 comprises 15 residues. The germline V gene has CDR1 LGHNA and CDR2 YSLEER. DNA for the CDR3: TGCGCCAGCAGCCAAGAGACAGGGCGCGGAAACACCATATATTTT. Its translation is CASSQETGRGNTIYF.

The chain uses TRBV28 and TRBJ1-5, with 8 positions matching TRBD1. Per the germline V gene, CDR1 is MDHEN and CDR2 is SYDVKM. The J segment lost 7 bases and the V segment lost 3 bases, leaving 5 bases of the junction unmatched. The CDR3 runs to 14 residues. The CDR3 reads CASSFDRGEQPQHF. The CDR3 DNA sequence: TGTGCCAGCAGTTTCGACAGGGGAGAACAGCCCCAGCATTTT. The full variable domain, rest sourced from reference TRBV28 and TRBJ1-5, is DVKVTQSSRYLVKRTGEKVFLECVQDMDHENMFWYRQDPGLGLRLIYFSYDVKMKEKGDIPEGYSVSREKKERFSLILESASTNQTSMYLCASSFDRGEQPQHFGDGTRLSIL.

The chain recombines TRBV12-3 or TRBV12-4 with TRBJ2-7; D is uncertain. V lost 6 bases, J lost 3 bases, and 9 bases lay in between. The CDR3 spans 12 residues. The CDR3 DNA reads as TGTGCCAGCAGCCCGAGGTACTACGAGCAGTACTTC. The encoded protein is CASSPRYYEQYF.